What follows are 27 T cell receptor beta chains derived from one specimen sequenced in a study of CD8 T cells in ankylosing spondylitis. For these TCRs, the target antigens are not known. Study-level findings and limits: Seemingly characteristic of ankylosing spondylitis blood was a TCR beta motif consisting of several highly homologous variants.

TCRdb itself ran the 5' RACE reads through MiXCR, one entry per CDR3 protein. The sample includes hundreds of thousands of distinct CDR3 sequences, approximately 10% of them seen just once. The material sequenced was blood, either unsorted or a sorted T cell fraction (not recorded which). These TCRs come from a male donor with ankylosing spondylitis.

The table lists this clonotype with a few counts. The chain carries TRBV24-1 and TRBJ2-7, with 9 nucleotides matching TRBD1. Trimming took 3 bases from V and 6 from J; bases not matched to a gene: 8. Per germline, CDR1 KGHDR and CDR2 SFDVKD. This CDR3 is 15 amino acids long. The CDR3: CATSDPRDRVGEQYF. The CDR3, as DNA: TGTGCCACCAGTGATCCCCGGGACAGGGTGGGCGAGCAGTACTTC.

The rearrangement links TRBV2 to TRBJ1-6; D is undetermined. V shed 6 bases and J shed 10 bases, with 16 bases lying between them. The CDR3 sequence is 14 residues long. Germline V CDR1 and CDR2: SNHLY, FYNNEI. This CDR3 is CASSAVGPRSPLHF. The CDR3 nucleotides read TGTGCCAGCAGCGCGGTAGGCCCCAGGTCACCCCTCCACTTT.

This clonotype was seen ten or more times. The J gene is TRBJ1-3, the V gene TRBV5-5, with D tentatively TRBD1 (5 bases). CDR3 size: 14 residues. Germline V CDR1 and CDR2: SGHKS, YYEKEE (reference sequence). Between the trimmed V and J ends, which lost 1 base and 4 bases, there was a span of 9 bases. CDR3 bases: TGTGCCAGCAGCTTGCCAGGGATGGGAAACACCATATATTTT. It encodes CASSLPGMGNTIYF.

This clonotype appeared a few times. The gene calls are TRBV29-1 and TRBJ1-5; 8 nucleotides agree with TRBD1. Germline V CDR1 and CDR2: SQVTM, ANQGSEA. V lost 5 bases and J lost 0; bases outside the gene matches: 3. The CDR3 is 14 amino acids. This CDR3 reads CSVKTGDSNQPQHF. In DNA, the CDR3 is TGCAGCGTTAAGACAGGGGATAGCAATCAGCCCCAGCATTTT.

This clonotype occurred a few times. V usage is TRBV5-1 and J usage is TRBJ1-1; D ambiguous. Germline-derived CDR1 and CDR2 are SGHRS and YFSETQ. V was trimmed by 4 bases and J by 4 bases, leaving 14 bases between them. There are 14 residues in the CDR3. CDR3 DNA: TGCGCCAGCAGCCCCGGGAGGATGAGCACTGAAGCTTTCTTT. Amino acid sequence: CASSPGRMSTEAFF. Looking up the rest from reference TRBV5-1 and TRBJ1-1 gives the full variable domain: KAGVTQTPRYLIKTRGQQVTLSCSPISGHRSVSWYQQTPGQGLQFLFEYFSETQRNKGNFPGRFSGRQFSNSRSEMNVSTLELGDSALYLCASSPGRMSTEAFFGQGTRLTVV.

This clonotype has just a few counts. The rearrangement joins TRBV4-3 to TRBJ1-4; tentatively, D is TRBD1 (5 bases). The V gene lost 0 bases and the J gene lost 7 bases, with 12 bases spanning the gap. CDR1 is LGHNA and CDR2 is YSLEER in the germline V gene. This CDR3 is 15 amino acids long. CDR3 loop: CASSQEWQGSEKLFF. For the CDR3, the DNA is TGCGCCAGCAGCCAAGAGTGGCAGGGTAGTGAAAAACTGTTTTTT.

V usage is TRBV11-3 and J usage is TRBJ2-3, with 9 bases lining up with TRBD2. Germline trimming cut 0 bases from V and 5 bases from J; bases unmatched to any gene: 12. Germline CDR1 reads SGHNT; CDR2 reads YENEEA. The CDR3 loop spans 18 amino acids. CDR3 DNA: TGTGCCAGCAGCTTAGATTCGAGCGGGGGGCCCGGGTTAGATACGCAGTATTTT. Translated, it gives CASSLDSSGGPGLDTQYF.

This clonotype was observed a handful of times. This chain uses TRBV20-1 with TRBJ2-1; D call uncertain. The CDR3 runs to 14 residues. The germline V gene encodes CDR1 DFQATT and CDR2 SNEGSKA (reference sequence). The V gene lost 5 bases and the J gene lost 4 bases, with 15 bases spanning the gap. CDR3 loop: CSAGRPDAYNEQFF. CDR3 sequence (DNA): TGCAGTGCTGGCCGGCCCGACGCGTACAATGAGCAGTTCTTC.

This clonotype showed up many times. The chain couples TRBV29-1 to TRBJ1-6, with D maybe TRBD1 (5 bases). CDR3 length equals 13 residues. V shed 5 bases and J shed 8 bases, with 13 bases lying between them. CDR1 and CDR2 from the germline V gene are SQVTM and ANQGSEA. This chain's CDR3 is CSVSSGADSPLHF. In DNA form, the CDR3 reads TGCAGCGTTTCGTCTGGGGCGGATTCACCCCTCCACTTT.

The chain has TRBV20-1 and TRBJ2-7; 8 bases agree with TRBD2. V trimming: 6 bases; J trimming: 5 bases; junction bases outside the gene matches: 12. Germline values: CDR1 DFQATT, CDR2 SNEGSKA (reference sequence). CDR3 size: 14 residues. The CDR3 sequence is CSAFGAGGPDEQYF. As DNA, the CDR3 is TGCAGTGCATTTGGGGCGGGGGGCCCTGACGAGCAGTACTTC.

This clonotype showed up just a few times. The chain uses TRBV6-6 and TRBJ1-1; D is ambiguous. Germline V gives CDR1 MNHNY, CDR2 SVGAGI (reference sequence). This CDR3 has 12 residues. The V end lost 7 bases, the J end lost 7 bases, and 13 bases lay between the germline ends. CDR3 DNA sequence: TGTGCCAGCATATCCCCCCGAAATGAAGCTTTCTTT. Amino acids: CASISPRNEAFF.

CDR3 bases: TGTGCTAGTGGTTTGAACCACAGGGGAGGTGGCTACACCTTC. Translation gives CASGLNHRGGGYTF. The chain employs TRBV12-5 and TRBJ1-2, with 7 nucleotides matching TRBD1. With V trimmed by 2 bases and J by 7 bases, 7 bases remained unmatched. Germline assignment: CDR1 LGHNT and CDR2 FRNRAP. The CDR3 extends over 14 amino acids.

This clonotype was seen a few times. This chain uses TRBV29-1 with TRBJ1-2; D may be TRBD1 (6 bases). CDR3 size: 14 residues. V lost 0 bases and J 4 bases, leaving 12 bases between the germline ends. Germline assignment: CDR1 SQVTM and CDR2 ANQGSEA. The CDR3 coding sequence is TGCAGCGTTGAAGAACAGGGAGGCCCCTATGGCTACACCTTC. It is translated as CSVEEQGGPYGYTF. Variable domain in full (rest from reference TRBV29-1 and TRBJ1-2): SAVISQKPSRDICQRGTSLTIQCQVDSQVTMMFWYRQQPGQSLTLIATANQGSEATYESGFVIDKFPISRPNLTFSTLTVSNMSPEDSSIYLCSVEEQGGPYGYTFGSGTRLTVV.

In this sample, this clonotype turned up a few times. This rearrangement joins TRBV18 to TRBJ2-1; D call uncertain. V was clipped by 0 bases and J by 5 bases, with 8 bases between them. Germline CDR1 reads KGHSH; CDR2 reads LQKENI. The CDR3 is made up of 14 amino acids. CDR3 amino acids: CASSPPAKDNEQFF. In DNA form, the CDR3 reads TGTGCCAGCTCACCACCGGCAAAGGACAATGAGCAGTTCTTC.

This clonotype was detected a few times. This chain links TRBV15 with TRBJ1-6, with unresolved D. The CDR3 is made up of 15 amino acids. Germline V gene data show CDR1 as LNHNV and CDR2 as YYDKDF (reference sequence). The V end was cut by 0 bases, the J end by 3 bases, with 6 bases between. The CDR3 loop reads CATSRDGIYNSPLHF. The CDR3 DNA is TGTGCCACCAGCAGAGACGGAATCTATAATTCACCCCTCCACTTT.

The V call is TRBV5-1, the J call TRBJ2-1, with D hard to call. This CDR3 comprises 15 residues. The V end lost 2 bases, the J end lost 7 bases, and 16 bases lay between the germline ends. Germline V gene data show CDR1 as SGHRS and CDR2 as YFSETQ. The CDR3 bases are TGCGCCAGCAGCTTTCCAGAACGGAAGAGTAATGAGCAGTTCTTC. This encodes CASSFPERKSNEQFF.

This clonotype has only a few counts. Its ends do not fully match the called genes, so a read error is possible. The chain carries TRBV20-1 and TRBJ2-4, with TRBD1 as a possible D gene (6 bases). This CDR3 has 11 residues. CDR1 DFQATT and CDR2 SNEGSKA come from the germline V gene (reference sequence). The CDR3 loop reads CSATRQARQHF. CDR3 in DNA: TGCAGTGCTACCAGACAGGCCCGTCAGCACTTC.

This clonotype was recorded at least ten times. The chain uses TRBV15 and TRBJ2-1; D might be TRBD1 (6 bases). The CDR3 runs to 13 residues. V lost 5 bases and J 4 bases, leaving 9 bases between the germline ends. Per the germline V gene, CDR1 is LNHNV and CDR2 is YYDKDF (reference sequence). The CDR3 region has the DNA TGTGCCACCAGCCGCGGACAGTACAATGAGCAGTTCTTC. Its translation is CATSRGQYNEQFF.

This clonotype was detected ten times or more. The genes are TRBV20-1 and TRBJ2-2; D uncertain. Germline values: CDR1 DFQATT, CDR2 SNEGSKA (reference sequence). V was clipped by 1 base and J by 2 bases, with 11 bases between them. The CDR3 contains 15 residues. CDR3 region: CSARGVGLNTGELFF. The CDR3 DNA reads TGCAGTGCTAGAGGGGTCGGTCTTAACACCGGGGAGCTGTTTTTT.

The chain links TRBV18 to TRBJ1-1; D is undetermined. Looked up from germline, CDR1 is KGHSH and CDR2 is LQKENI. The CDR3 covers 14 residues. The V end was cut by 6 bases, the J end by 3 bases, with 14 bases between. CDR3 coding DNA: TGTGCCAGCTCCCTGGCCGAACGAGACACTGAAGCTTTCTTT. It codes for CASSLAERDTEAFF.

This clonotype was picked up a small number of times. The CDR3 region has the DNA TGCAGTGCTAGAGACGCAAGGACAGATCACTATGGCTACACCTTC. Its translation is CSARDARTDHYGYTF. The chain has TRBV20-1 and TRBJ1-2; D may be TRBD1 (6 bases). Germline loops: CDR1 DFQATT, CDR2 SNEGSKA (reference sequence). V lost 0 bases, J lost 3 bases, and 14 bases lay in between. This CDR3 is 15 amino acids long.

This clonotype was seen ten or more times. The chain recombines TRBV29-1 with TRBJ1-1; no reliable D call. V was cut by 0 bases and J by 4 bases, with 6 bases left in between. The CDR3 has 12 amino acids. Per germline, CDR1 SQVTM and CDR2 ANQGSEA. In nucleotides, the CDR3 is TGCAGCGTTGAAGATCGCGGCACTGAAGCTTTCTTT. Residues: CSVEDRGTEAFF.

V usage is TRBV20-1 and J usage is TRBJ1-1, with D possibly being TRBD1 (5 bases). The CDR3 length is 13 residues. The germline gives CDR1 DFQATT, CDR2 SNEGSKA (reference sequence). Trimming removed 5 bases from V and 7 bases from J, with 17 bases in between. CDR3 sequence (DNA): TGCAGTGCTTTATGGCCAGGGACGATTGAAGCTTTCTTT. The encoded protein is CSALWPGTIEAFF.

This chain links TRBV7-2 with TRBJ1-2; a possible D gene is TRBD1 (6 bases). CDR3 length: 16 residues. V was clipped by 5 bases and J by 3 bases, with 19 bases between them. CDR1 and CDR2 from the germline V gene are SGHTA and FQGNSA. CDR3 region: CASSPEQGRGDYGYTF. Here the CDR3 DNA reads TGTGCCAGCAGCCCAGAACAGGGAAGAGGTGACTATGGCTACACCTTC.

This clonotype came up a few times. The rearrangement links TRBV20-1 to TRBJ2-7; 8 nucleotides agree with TRBD1. Germline V gives CDR1 DFQATT, CDR2 SNEGSKA (reference sequence). This CDR3 is built from 14 residues. Trimming took 3 bases from V and 0 from J; bases not matched to a gene: 4. CDR3 DNA sequence: TGCAGTGCTAGTCAGGGGGCTCCCTCCTACGAGCAGTACTTC. Protein sequence: CSASQGAPSYEQYF.

This chain joins TRBV6-2 or TRBV6-3 and TRBJ1-2; tentative D call: TRBD1 (6 bases). The CDR3 extends over 15 amino acids. From germline, CDR1 is MNHEY and CDR2 SVGEGT. The ends were cut back, 7 bases at V and 7 bases at J, with 22 bases in the middle. The CDR3 reads CASTVTPQGRGGYTF. CDR3 in DNA: TGTGCCAGCACTGTTACTCCTCAGGGGCGCGGTGGCTACACCTTC.

This clonotype appeared many times. The V and J genes are TRBV29-1 and TRBJ2-4, with 7 bases identical to TRBD2. The trim removed 4 bases at V and 8 bases at J, leaving 5 bases unmatched. The CDR3 consists of 12 residues. In germline, CDR1 is SQVTM, CDR2 ANQGSEA. The CDR3 loop reads CSVVAGADIQYF. CDR3 DNA: TGCAGCGTTGTTGCGGGAGCAGACATTCAGTACTTC.